This T cell receptor (beta chain) is from a study of technical replicates of blood from a handful of donors. V lost 7 bases and J lost 1; bases outside the gene matches: 6. The V gene's germline CDR1 is SQVTM and CDR2 ANQGSEA. The CDR3 spans 13 residues. TCRdb's copy holds only in-frame clones and misses some; the assay was immunoSEQ multiplex PCR. The table has about 82,000 clones, less than 95% seen once. The V gene is TRBV29-1, the J gene TRBJ1-2; TRBD1 aligns across 7 bases. This TCR came from a human donor in good health. Material: T cells isolated from PBMCs. The CDR3 coding sequence is TGCAGCGCCCAGGGACAGCGTAACTATGGCTACACCTTC. Encoded protein: CSAQGQRNYGYTF.